Here is one TCR beta chain with its context. This entry is derived from a study of blood T cell repertoires in COVID-19. This study enrolled people aged roughly 18 to 90 from roughly 24 US geographic areas. Participant-given clinical history determined each cohort assignment. Repertoires were generated with immunoSEQ multiplex PCR, while TCRdb's copy carries only in-frame clones and drops some. The sample consists of some 260,000 clones, 80% to 90% of them appearing once. Sequenced input: PBMCs or T cells enriched from blood (not recorded which). This TCR came from a man in his forties who had recovered from COVID-19.

The chain's CDR3 is CASRRRRDTGELFF. The CDR3 bases are TGTGCCAGCAGGCGTCGTCGGGACACCGGGGAGCTGTTTTTT. J is TRBJ2-2 and V is TRBV6-5; D ambiguous. Germline values: CDR1 MNHEY, CDR2 SVGAGI. V was shortened by 6 bases and J by 3 bases, with 11 bases between the two germline ends. The CDR3 runs 14 residues.